Only one count was recorded for the clone carrying this T cell receptor beta chain. The data derive from a study of blood T cell repertoires in COVID-19. Trimming removed 3 bases from V and 5 bases from J, with 16 bases in between. The CDR3 consists of 15 residues. CDR1 and CDR2 from the germline V gene are LNHDA and SQIVND (reference sequence). Profiling relied on immunoSEQ multiplex PCR, and the TCRdb table lists in-frame clones only, not all of them. The profile shows about 110,000 clones, 81% of them singletons. The sequence came from an elderly man with acute or convalescent COVID-19. The rearrangement joins TRBV19 to TRBJ1-2; D perhaps matches TRBD1 (5 bases). Sequenced sample: peripheral blood. The DNA for the CDR3 is TGTGCCAGTAGTATGGCGTCGGTAGGGGTGTATGGCTACACCTTC. This encodes CASSMASVGVYGYTF. Variable domain in full (rest from reference TRBV19 and TRBJ1-2): DGGITQSPKYLFRKEGQNVTLSCEQNLNHDAMYWYRQDPGQGLRLIYYSQIVNDFQKGDIAEGYSVSREKKESFPLTVTSAQKNPTAFYLCASSMASVGVYGYTFGSGTRLTVV.